This is a list of T cell receptor beta chains from one sample in a study of blood T cell repertoires in COVID-19. Libraries were prepared by immunoSEQ multiplex PCR; TCRdb keeps only in-frame clonotypes and omits some of them. The sample has about 140,000 clones, about 86% seen once. Sequences were obtained from peripheral blood. Every receptor here comes from a human donor in a cohort sampled during active COVID-19. CDR3s include the opening cysteine and the closing phenylalanine or tryptophan. The D gene is left open where the match is weak. A clone size is listed for some rows: how often the clone was seen (once, few, many), or a class if it is expanded.

clone_size,j_call,d_call,v_call,cdr3_aa,cdr3_nt
NA,TRBJ1-4,TRBD1,TRBV25-1,CASSQRLTGGAEKLFF,TGTGCCAGCAGTCAAAGATTGACAGGGGGCGCTGAAAAACTGTTTTTT
few,TRBJ1-5,TRBD1,TRBV10-3,CAIRRTGDTNQPQHF,TGTGCCATCAGGAGGACAGGGGATACCAATCAGCCCCAGCATTTT
few,TRBJ1-2,NA,TRBV27,CASSSPGLGREGYTF,TGTGCCAGCAGTTCACCGGGACTCGGACGGGAAGGCTACACCTTC
once,TRBJ2-1,NA,TRBV7-2,CASSLRRTVNEQFF,TGTGCCAGCAGCTTAAGAAGGACTGTGAATGAGCAGTTCTTC
NA,TRBJ1-1,NA,TRBV7-9,CASSLAGGGDTEAFF,TGTGCCAGCAGCTTAGCAGGGGGAGGGGACACTGAAGCTTTCTTT
once,TRBJ2-1,TRBD1,TRBV6-5,CASSYLPLDRLNEQFF,TGTGCCAGCAGTTACCTCCCTTTGGACAGGCTCAATGAGCAGTTCTTC
NA,TRBJ2-5,TRBD1,TRBV18,CASSRGTGSTETQYF,TGTGCCAGCTCACGGGGGACAGGGTCTACGGAGACCCAGTACTTC
NA,TRBJ1-1,NA,TRBV10-3,CAISASGGGTEAFF,TGTGCCATCAGTGCTAGTGGGGGAGGGACTGAAGCTTTCTTT
once,TRBJ1-1,TRBD1,TRBV5-1,CASSAGTGYTEAFF,TGCGCCAGCAGCGCCGGGACAGGGTACACTGAAGCTTTCTTT
NA,TRBJ2-7,NA,TRBV7-9,CASSSGTNLGEQYF,TGTGCCAGCAGCTCCGGGACAAACCTCGGCGAGCAGTACTTC
few,TRBJ2-1,NA,TRBV11-2,CASSPAGASPYNEQFF,TGTGCCAGCAGCCCCGCAGGGGCCAGCCCTTACAATGAGCAGTTCTTC
NA,TRBJ2-7,TRBD1,TRBV3-1/TRBV3-2,CASSPFRDRGYEQYF,TGTGCCAGCAGCCCATTCCGGGACAGGGGTTACGAGCAGTACTTC
NA,TRBJ1-6,TRBD1,TRBV19,CASSMTGDGRPLHF,TGTGCCAGTAGTATGACAGGGGACGGGCGACCCCTCCACTTT
NA,TRBJ2-5,NA,TRBV6-5,CASTPPGAAQETQYF,TGTGCCAGCACCCCCCCAGGGGCAGCCCAAGAGACCCAGTACTTC
NA,TRBJ1-1,NA,TRBV5-4,CASSRTGGGTEAFF,TGTGCCAGCAGCCGAACGGGGGGCGGGACTGAAGCTTTCTTT
NA,TRBJ1-2,TRBD1,TRBV24-1,CATSDPPTGNYGYTF,TGTGCCACCAGTGATCCGCCGACAGGGAACTATGGCTACACCTTC
few,TRBJ2-2,NA,TRBV11-2,CASRKGPGELFF,TGTGCCAGCAGAAAGGGGCCCGGGGAGCTGTTTTTT
NA,TRBJ2-7,NA,TRBV6-1,CASSEGGTGFFHEQYF,TGTGCCAGCAGTGAGGGGGGGACAGGTTTCTTCCACGAGCAGTACTTC
NA,TRBJ2-3,NA,TRBV25-1,CASSDWGGGTDTQYF,TGTGCCAGCAGCGATTGGGGGGGCGGGACAGATACGCAGTATTTT
few,TRBJ1-5,NA,TRBV2,CASRRDISNQPQHF,TGTGCCAGCAGGAGGGACATTAGCAATCAGCCCCAGCATTTT
NA,TRBJ2-7,NA,TRBV5-5,CASSITAYEQYF,TGTGCCAGCAGCATTACAGCCTACGAGCAGTACTTC
once,TRBJ2-2,NA,TRBV3-1/TRBV3-2,CASSLTGELFF,TGTGCCAGCAGCCTTACTGGGGAGCTGTTTTTT
NA,TRBJ1-3,NA,TRBV4-2,CASSQERFQGLGNTIYF,TGTGCCAGCAGCCAAGAGAGGTTCCAGGGGCTCGGAAACACCATATATTTT
NA,TRBJ2-5,TRBD2,TRBV3-1/TRBV3-2,CASSQDPSGGGTQYF,TGTGCCAGCAGCCAAGATCCTAGCGGGGGGGGGACCCAGTACTTC
NA,TRBJ2-7,TRBD2,TRBV10-3,CAISDMVAGGSYEQYF,TGTGCCATCAGTGACATGGTGGCGGGGGGCTCCTACGAGCAGTACTTC
once,TRBJ2-7,TRBD2,TRBV29-1,CSVVASGGYEQYF,TGCAGCGTTGTTGCTAGCGGGGGCTACGAGCAGTACTTC
NA,TRBJ1-4,NA,TRBV6-1,CASSESKYRDSEKLFF,TGTGCCAGCAGTGAATCCAAGTATAGGGACTCAGAAAAACTGTTTTTT
NA,TRBJ1-4,TRBD1,TRBV7-9,CASSGRDRSNEKLFF,TGTGCCAGCAGCGGGCGGGACAGAAGTAATGAAAAACTGTTTTTT
NA,TRBJ1-2,TRBD1,TRBV2,CARLLRGRGYGYTF,TGTGCCAGGCTTCTCAGGGGGCGCGGGTATGGCTACACCTTC
NA,TRBJ2-6,NA,TRBV6-5,CASSSGSGANVLTF,TGTGCCAGCAGTTCGGGCTCTGGGGCCAACGTCCTGACTTTC
NA,TRBJ2-3,TRBD1,TRBV5-4,CASSNRQGLADTQYF,TGTGCCAGCAGCAACCGACAGGGATTGGCAGATACGCAGTATTTT
NA,TRBJ2-7,TRBD2,TRBV6-2/TRBV6-3,CASSQGLAGNAYEQYF,TGTGCCAGCAGTCAAGGACTAGCGGGGAACGCCTACGAGCAGTACTTC
NA,TRBJ1-5,TRBD1,TRBV6-4,CASRRTGDSNQPQHF,TGTGCCAGCAGGAGGACAGGTGATAGCAATCAGCCCCAGCATTTT
NA,TRBJ1-5,TRBD1,TRBV27,CASRPGTVLNQPQHF,TGTGCCAGCAGACCGGGGACAGTACTAAATCAGCCCCAGCATTTT
once,TRBJ2-7,TRBD1,TRBV28,CASRPQGAKSYEQYF,TGTGCCAGCAGACCACAGGGGGCTAAGTCCTACGAGCAGTACTTC
few,TRBJ1-2,NA,TRBV6-5,CASRGVYGYTF,TGTGCCAGCAGGGGAGTCTATGGCTACACCTTC
NA,TRBJ1-1,NA,TRBV7-3,CASSPEGDRTEAFF,TGTGCCAGCAGCCCCGAGGGGGATCGGACTGAAGCTTTCTTT
NA,TRBJ2-5,NA,TRBV5-1,CASSLEGQGTQYF,TGCGCCAGCAGCTTGGAGGGGCAAGGAACCCAGTACTTC
once,TRBJ2-3,TRBD2,TRBV5-5,CASSLLAGVTDTQYF,TGTGCCAGCAGCTTGCTAGCGGGGGTAACAGATACGCAGTATTTT
NA,TRBJ2-3,TRBD2,TRBV5-1,CASSSLGTSGGLTDTQYF,TGCGCCAGCAGCTCACTGGGGACTAGCGGGGGCCTCACAGATACGCAGTATTTT
NA,TRBJ2-7,NA,TRBV27,CASSLRQVAYEQYF,TGTGCCAGCAGTTTACGACAGGTTGCCTACGAGCAGTACTTC
NA,TRBJ2-2,NA,TRBV3-1/TRBV3-2,CASSQDPGANTGELFF,TGTGCCAGCAGCCAAGACCCAGGGGCGAACACCGGGGAGCTGTTTTTT
NA,TRBJ2-5,NA,TRBV2,CASSGGWTQYF,TGTGCCAGCAGCGGCGGTTGGACCCAGTACTTC
NA,TRBJ1-2,TRBD1,TRBV5-1,CASSLEGQARSNYGYTF,TGCGCCAGCAGCTTGGAGGGACAGGCCCGTTCTAACTATGGCTACACCTTC
NA,TRBJ2-5,NA,TRBV5-1,CASSTEVQETQYF,TGCGCCAGCAGCACGGAGGTTCAAGAGACCCAGTACTTC
NA,TRBJ1-1,NA,TRBV11-2,CASSSEVGAGVGGTEAFF,TGTGCCAGCAGCTCTGAGGTCGGGGCAGGGGTGGGCGGCACTGAAGCTTTCTTT
NA,TRBJ2-7,NA,TRBV5-1,CASSFPGAEEQYF,TGCGCCAGCAGCTTCCCAGGGGCTGAGGAGCAGTACTTC
NA,TRBJ2-3,NA,TRBV11-3,CASSHGQRSTDTQYF,TGTGCCAGCAGCCACGGACAGCGAAGCACAGATACGCAGTATTTT
NA,TRBJ1-4,TRBD1,TRBV5-1,CASSLYGTDEKLFF,TGCGCCAGCAGCTTGTATGGGACAGATGAAAAACTGTTTTTT
NA,TRBJ2-2,NA,TRBV24-1,CATSDPRQGNTGELFF,TGTGCCACCAGTGATCCGAGGCAGGGGAACACCGGGGAGCTGTTTTTT
NA,TRBJ1-1,TRBD1,TRBV6-6,CASSYYLGSTGVEAFF,TGTGCCAGCAGTTACTATTTGGGTTCGACAGGGGTGGAAGCTTTCTTT
few,TRBJ1-4,TRBD1,TRBV5-1,CASSPGQGDEKLFF,TGCGCCAGCAGCCCCGGACAGGGGGATGAAAAACTGTTTTTT
NA,TRBJ2-5,NA,TRBV2,CASYVRGQETQYF,TGTGCCAGCTACGTTCGGGGCCAAGAGACCCAGTACTTC
NA,TRBJ1-1,NA,TRBV3-1/TRBV3-2,CASSQGGITEAFF,TGTGCCAGCAGCCAAGGCGGAATCACTGAAGCTTTCTTT
NA,TRBJ1-5,NA,TRBV27,CASSFGGTGGNQPQHF,TGTGCCAGCAGTTTTGGGGGGACGGGAGGAAATCAGCCCCAGCATTTT
once,TRBJ2-2,NA,TRBV5-1,CASSPQAGELFF,TGCGCCAGCAGCCCACAGGCCGGGGAGCTGTTTTTT